These 11 T cell receptor beta chains were all obtained from the same sample, sequenced in a study of post-analysis software for immune sequencing data. Study observations and caveats: When patients were compared with controls, a handful of TRBV segments were more frequent, TRBV5-6, TRBV5-1 and TRBV20-1 among them.

These TCRs' antigens remain unknown. TCR beta cDNA libraries had unique molecular identifiers. TCRdb reprocessed the PCR reads via MiXCR and lists one record per CDR3 protein. The data show 750,000 to 900,000 distinct CDR3 sequences, just over 45% seen once. The material sequenced was blood. The origin of the receptors is a girl aged 10 to 17 with multiple sclerosis.

This clonotype showed up just a few times. The chain uses TRBV7-9 and TRBJ2-5; 7 bases fit TRBD2. V lost 2 bases, J lost 11 bases, and 17 bases stayed unmatched. The CDR3 runs 16 residues. CDR1 SEHNR and CDR2 FQNEAQ come from the germline V gene (reference sequence). The chain's CDR3 is CASSLSPGLRQNEQYF. The CDR3 DNA is TGTGCCAGCAGCTTATCTCCGGGACTAAGGCAGAATGAGCAGTACTTC.

The CDR3 bases are TGTGCCAGCAGTTACCAGATATGGACCCGCCCCTTAGGTAGCAATCAGCCCCAGCATTTT. Translation: CASSYQIWTRPLGSNQPQHF. The gene calls are TRBV6-5 and TRBJ1-5; D not resolved. CDR1 is MNHEY and CDR2 is SVGAGI in the germline V gene. Trimming took off 2 bases at V and 0 bases at J, with 23 bases between the two ends. The CDR3 runs 20 residues.

This chain connects TRBV4-2 to TRBJ2-1, with no clear D. The CDR3 covers 15 residues. Germline-derived CDR1 and CDR2 are LGHNA and YNFKEQ. V was clipped by 2 bases and J by 2 bases, with 10 bases between them. The CDR3 region is CASSQSPTPYNEQFF. The CDR3 DNA is TGTGCCAGCAGCCAAAGCCCCACTCCCTACAATGAGCAGTTCTTC.

This chain joins TRBV20-1 and TRBJ1-5; TRBD1 is a possible D gene (5 bases). This CDR3 spans 13 amino acids. Germline V gene lookup returns CDR1 DFQATT and CDR2 SNEGSKA (reference sequence). Deletions cut 6 bases from V and 3 bases from J, with 12 bases between. The CDR3 DNA reads as TGCAGTGCCCTCCGGGGGTACAATCAGCCCCAGCATTTT. Protein sequence: CSALRGYNQPQHF.

This chain joins TRBV5-1 and TRBJ2-1; 11 nucleotides line up with TRBD2. Looked up from germline, CDR1 is SGHRS and CDR2 is YFSETQ. The J segment lost 0 bases and the V segment lost 0 bases, leaving 5 bases of the junction unmatched. CDR3 length: 18 residues. Here the CDR3 DNA reads TGCGCCAGCAGCTTGGCTAGCGGGAGGCCCAGCTCCTACAATGAGCAGTTCTTC. Translating gives CASSLASGRPSSYNEQFF.

The chain carries TRBV5-5 and TRBJ2-5; D not resolved. This CDR3 contains 15 residues. The V end lost 5 bases, the J end lost 2 bases, and 16 bases lay between the germline ends. CDR1 is SGHKS, CDR2 YYEKEE, per germline (reference sequence). In DNA form, the CDR3 reads TGTGCCAGCAGTTTTGAATCCCTGGGGCAAGAGACCCAGTACTTC. It translates to CASSFESLGQETQYF.

This clonotype has just a few counts. The rearrangement links TRBV4-2 to TRBJ2-7; 7 bases are a match to TRBD1. The CDR3 has 14 residues. The germline gives CDR1 LGHNA, CDR2 YNFKEQ. Germline trimming cut 6 bases from V and 0 bases from J; bases unmatched to any gene: 5. The CDR3 region is CASSYGQDSYEQYF. The CDR3 nucleotides are TGTGCCAGCAGTTACGGACAGGACTCCTACGAGCAGTACTTC.

This clonotype was detected many times. This chain connects TRBV7-9 to TRBJ2-7; D is undetermined. The CDR3 length is 12 residues. Trimming left V 5 bases short and J 3 bases short, with 8 bases between. In germline, CDR1 is SEHNR, CDR2 FQNEAQ (reference sequence). This CDR3 reads CASSPTGYEQYF. The CDR3 nucleotides read TGTGCCAGCAGCCCTACTGGCTACGAGCAGTACTTC.

V is TRBV14 and J is TRBJ2-5, with D possibly TRBD2 on 5 matching bases. V was pared by 1 base and J by 2 bases, with 11 bases between. The CDR3 totals 15 residues. The germline gives CDR1 SGHDN, CDR2 FVKESK. The CDR3: CASSQGIRRQETQYF. The CDR3 bases are TGTGCCAGCAGCCAAGGCATCAGGAGGCAAGAGACCCAGTACTTC.

This clonotype appeared a few times. This chain links TRBV28 with TRBJ2-7; 8 nucleotides agree with TRBD1. This CDR3 region has 14 residues. CDR1 and CDR2 (germline): MDHEN, SYDVKM. J was trimmed by 3 bases and V by 3 bases; bases with no gene match: 4. DNA of the CDR3: TGTGCCAGCAGTTTGACAGGGGTTGGCTACGAGCAGTACTTC. This sequence encodes CASSLTGVGYEQYF. Full variable domain (missing parts from reference TRBV28 and TRBJ2-7): DVKVTQSSRYLVKRTGEKVFLECVQDMDHENMFWYRQDPGLGLRLIYFSYDVKMKEKGDIPEGYSVSREKKERFSLILESASTNQTSMYLCASSLTGVGYEQYFGPGTRLTVT.

V is TRBV4-1 and J is TRBJ2-6, with 10 positions matching TRBD2. This CDR3 has 19 residues. V lost 4 bases, J lost 0 bases, and 9 bases stayed unmatched. The V gene's germline CDR1 is MGHRA and CDR2 YSYEKL. Here the CDR3 reads CASSPEPLAGLSGANVLTF. For the CDR3, the DNA is TGCGCCAGCAGCCCCGAACCACTAGCGGGGCTCTCTGGGGCCAACGTCCTGACTTTC.